The source of this T cell receptor (beta chain) is a study of OX40 agonist ivuxolimab in advanced cancers. Study in general: Patients received ivuxolimab, an intravenous treatment, every 2 weeks at 0.01 to 10 mg/kg. Patients with hepatocellular carcinoma, melanoma, renal cell or head and neck cancer made up the dose-escalation patients. Of the participants, more than 35% had some prior anti-PD-1, anti-PD-L1 or anti-CTLA-4 therapy, which was allowed. General study results and limits: Blood T cells, both CD4+ and CD8+, expanded clonally by week 6 at 0.1 to 3.0 mg/kg.

This clone showed up just once. What it binds is not known. Germline CDR1 SNHLY, CDR2 FYNNEI. V shed 6 bases and J shed 5 bases, with 10 bases lying between them. This CDR3 contains 12 residues. The repertoire was sequenced with immunoSEQ multiplex PCR; TCRdb's copy has only in-frame clones and lacks some. The sample lists roughly 38,000 clones, more than 75% occurring once. The clonotype was recovered from an adult with an advanced solid tumor such as melanoma, head and neck, liver or kidney cancer. Sequenced here: CD4+ or CD8+ T cells sorted from blood, sampled in a trial of the OX40 agonist ivuxolimab. The chain combines TRBV2 with TRBJ2-5, with D possibly matching TRBD1 (7 bases). The CDR3 loop reads CASRAGGETQYF. The CDR3 nucleotides read TGTGCCAGCAGGGCAGGGGGGGAGACCCAGTACTTC.